This TCR beta chain was recorded in a study of blood T cell repertoires in COVID-19. Across the study: The study drew acute and convalescent COVID-19 samples from the United States, Italy and Spain. Sources were T cells, B-cell-depleted T cells, or PBMCs; the material itself was cDNA or gDNA.

Under the authors' procedure: Using reference gene primer amplification, nucleated cell counts were estimated. TCRdb keeps only in-frame clones here, not all; method: immunoSEQ multiplex PCR. Clonal size and the V and J genes are those of that table, whereas D and trimming came from the DNA. Of 21,000 or so clones listed, approximately 84% are singletons. This receptor was taken from a middle-aged man with active COVID-19. The specimen sequenced was peripheral blood.

CDR3 nucleotide sequence: TGTGCCAGCAGCTTAACTCTTGGAACCCCGGGCAATGAGCAGTTCTTC. Protein sequence: CASSLTLGTPGNEQFF. The chain joins TRBV7-2 to TRBJ2-1; no firm D call. Germline CDR1 and CDR2: SGHTA and FQGNSA. Trimming pared 2 bases from V and 6 bases from J, leaving 17 bases between. The CDR3 consists of 16 residues.